A selection of T cell receptor beta chains follows, all from one sample in a study of cytomegalovirus exposure and HLA in healthy donors. TCRdb's table, derived via immunoSEQ multiplex PCR, lists solely in-frame clones and lacks some. Here the sample spans under 110,000 clones, about 87% being singletons. Sequenced material: PBMCs. Receptor source: a woman aged 18-30 years in good health and CMV-seropositive. Each CDR3 is given with its conserved first and last residue. A D gene is named only where the DNA matches it firmly.

CASSPDRGPDTGELFF | 16 | TRBD1 | TRBV11-3
CASNKAGHSGANVLTF | 16 | . | TRBV11-2
CASTVLHQGAHGALHF | 16 | TRBD1 | TRBV28
CASSLTLAGYSYEQYF | 16 | TRBD2 | TRBV28
CASSRQGVGELFF | 13 | TRBD1 | TRBV5-6
CASSGELAGGNTQYF | 15 | TRBD2 | TRBV6-1
CASTSSTSGEAFF | 13 | . | TRBV28
CASSQEADSGTGSGNTIYF | 19 | TRBD1 | TRBV4-1
CASRNGLAEYNEQFF | 15 | TRBD2 | TRBV2
CASSNRGQVAMANYGYTF | 18 | . | TRBV21-1
CASSLGQHNEQFF | 13 | . | TRBV27
CASSGHGNTEAFF | 13 | . | TRBV7-8
CASSQDRGAGELFF | 14 | TRBD1 | TRBV4-1
CASSSRGQGRTSTDTQYF | 18 | TRBD1 | TRBV7-8
CASSYSGGGYNEQFF | 15 | TRBD1 | TRBV27
CASSSLNAYEQYF | 13 | . | TRBV28
CASSDSRGGNNEQFF | 15 | TRBD2 | TRBV6-4
CASSLPGFQETQYF | 14 | . | TRBV11-2
CASSSIQGIVGELFF | 15 | . | TRBV5-1
CASSIDPARELFF | 13 | . | TRBV19
CSVELGAVGYGYTF | 14 | . | TRBV29-1
CASSQPGTGLLYF | 13 | TRBD1 | TRBV4-1
CASSQDFAATSTDTQYF | 17 | . | TRBV14
CASSPSGGDTEAFF | 14 | . | TRBV4-1
CSVRELETQYF | 11 | . | TRBV29-1
CATEYDTGELFF | 12 | . | TRBV10-2
CASSLGGRLTTNEKLFF | 17 | . | TRBV5-1
CASSPPSSGTGELFF | 15 | . | TRBV9
CASRRPGGANEKLFF | 15 | TRBD1 | TRBV19
CASSTPGRGTGELFF | 15 | . | TRBV28
CASSLDRGDGYTF | 13 | TRBD1 | TRBV5-4
CASSGDNYEQYF | 12 | . | TRBV2
CASSYSYGGAYAEAFF | 16 | . | TRBV6-5
CASSTDRARGYTF | 13 | TRBD1 | TRBV19
CASSIDLTDEAFF | 13 | . | TRBV19
CASRGPAGRTEAFF | 14 | . | TRBV4-1
CASSRIGQGRAEAFF | 15 | TRBD1 | TRBV14
CASSQVTGQGAKNIQYF | 17 | TRBD1 | TRBV4-3
CASSRKDNRFSNQPQHF | 17 | . | TRBV5-4
CASSEDSHQPQHF | 13 | . | TRBV6-1
CASSQSERTGTEAFF | 15 | . | TRBV4-3
CATKKQGSTDTQYF | 14 | . | TRBV7-8
CASSVTWDSVASPLHF | 16 | TRBD1 | TRBV4-1
CASSLIRQGADTQYF | 15 | TRBD1 | TRBV11-2
CASSPTSDRVQPQHF | 15 | TRBD1 | TRBV19